The 9 T cell receptor beta chains given below trace back to one sample, sequenced in a study of tumor-infiltrating lymphocytes in primary liver carcinoma. They got blood RNA out of unsorted whole blood and also pulled out germline DNA. The investigators made TCR beta cDNA from about 500 ng total RNA, using a constant-region primer. Generation of the TCR beta libraries relied on three nested multiplex PCR rounds using slightly modified ARM-PCR. It was with TRBV1-TRBV30 forward primers and a C-beta reverse primer that the first two PCR rounds were run, at roughly 10 cycles each. MiXCR, run by TCRdb on the multiplex PCR reads, gives a single entry per CDR3 protein. This table holds hundreds of thousands of distinct CDR3 sequences, almost 60% found once. Source material: peripheral blood. Source of these receptors: a woman in her 30s with primary liver carcinoma and hepatitis B virus infection.

As concerns this clonotype: Compared with germline, one end of the junction differs, possibly owing to a read error. The rearrangement uses TRBV11-2 and TRBJ2-7; D not certain. CDR3 length: 16 amino acids. CDR1 and CDR2 from the germline V gene are SGHAT and FQNNGV. The CDR3 DNA follows: TGTGCCAGCAGCTCTACCCCCGATTTACGGAGCTACAAGCAGTACTTC. This sequence encodes CASSSTPDLRSYKQYF.

This clonotype turned up a few times. This chain joins TRBV29-1 and TRBJ2-2, with TRBD1 as a possible D gene (5 bases). V lost 6 bases to trimming and J lost 0 bases, with 11 bases between them. The CDR3 totals 14 residues. Germline CDR1 reads SQVTM; CDR2 reads ANQGSEA. CDR3 region: CSVSSGPNTGELFF. The CDR3 DNA sequence: TGCAGCGTCTCCTCAGGGCCGAACACCGGGGAGCTGTTTTTT.

For this clonotype: This is likely a read error, given that the CDR3 carries no conserved phenylalanine or tryptophan at its end. This sequence joins TRBV12-3 or TRBV12-4 and TRBJ2-1, with D unresolved. V was cut by 6 bases and J by 1 base, with 7 bases left in between. There are 13 residues in the CDR3. The CDR3 spells CASSFSSYNEQFV. CDR3 sequence (DNA): TGTGCCAGCAGCTTCTCTTCCTACAATGAGCAGTTCGTC.

The chain links TRBV12-3 or TRBV12-4 to TRBJ2-7; D possibly corresponds to TRBD1 (6 bases). V lost 5 bases and J 3 bases, leaving 14 bases between the germline ends. This CDR3 has 14 amino acids. For the CDR3, the DNA is TGTGCCAGCAGTCACGGCAGGGGCGGCTACGAGCAGTACTTC. Translating it yields CASSHGRGGYEQYF.

This clonotype was counted many times. The chain is built from TRBV11-2 and TRBJ2-5; D perhaps matches TRBD1 (5 bases). CDR1 SGHAT and CDR2 FQNNGV come from the germline V gene. The CDR3 is made up of 14 amino acids. Trimming pared 0 bases from V and 1 base from J, leaving 6 bases between. CDR3 loop: CASSLDRVQETQYF. Written as DNA, the CDR3 is TGTGCCAGCAGCTTAGACAGGGTCCAAGAGACCCAGTACTTC.

Worth noting for this clonotype: At one of its ends the junction is not consistent with the germline gene, which may arise from a read error. The chain is built from TRBV11-3 and TRBJ2-7; the D gene is possibly TRBD2 (6 bases). From germline, CDR1 is SGHNT and CDR2 YENEEA. This CDR3 is built from 13 residues. In DNA form, the CDR3 reads TGTGCCGGCAGCTTGGGCAGGGAGGCTGGCCAGTACTTC. This codes for CAGSLGREAGQYF.

Comments on this clonotype: The junction departs from the called germline gene at one end, perhaps through a read error. The chain carries TRBV4-2 and TRBJ1-5; 11 bases agree with TRBD1. The V gene's germline CDR1 is LGHNA and CDR2 YNFKEQ. The CDR3 runs to 15 residues. CDR3 protein: CASRPGQGASRPQHF. DNA of the CDR3: TGTGCCAGCAGACCCGGACAGGGGGCTAGTCGGCCCCAACATTTT.

This clonotype has just a few counts. The chain recombines TRBV6-5 with TRBJ1-2; no definite D call. Germline loops: CDR1 MNHEY, CDR2 SVGAGI. V shed 6 bases and J shed 4 bases, with 12 bases lying between them. CDR3 size: 13 residues. CDR3 residues: CASRATGSYGYTF. CDR3 bases: TGTGCCAGCAGGGCGACGGGGTCCTATGGCTACACCTTC.

With respect to this clonotype: The missing conserved phenylalanine or tryptophan at the end of this CDR3 makes a read error likely. The rearrangement uses TRBV6-5 and TRBJ1-1; D uncertain. Germline loops: CDR1 MNHEY, CDR2 SVGAGI. Trimming stripped 4 bases from V and 4 bases from J, with 13 bases between. The CDR3 contains 14 residues. Here the CDR3 reads CASSSRSAITEAFS. In nucleotides, the CDR3 is TGTGCCAGCAGTTCTAGGTCTGCCATCACTGAAGCTTTCTCT.